The 23 T cell receptor beta chains reported below all come from one sample, sequenced in a study of blood T cell repertoires in COVID-19. Assay used: immunoSEQ multiplex PCR; TCRdb lists only in-frame clones, some missing. The sample lists more than 250,000 clones; around 88% were seen once. Sample: peripheral blood. These receptors originate from a woman between 50 and 59 years old with acute or convalescent COVID-19.

The sample holds a few counts of this clone. This chain uses TRBV12-2 with TRBJ1-2. TRBV12-2 is a pseudogene locus. The CDR3 spans 13 residues. In nucleotides, the CDR3 is TGTGCAAGTCGCTTAGATCGGGACTATGGCTACACCTTC. Translating gives CASRLDRDYGYTF.

The chain recombines TRBV9 with TRBJ2-7, with D possibly matching TRBD2 (6 bases). The germline gives CDR1 SGDLS, CDR2 YYNGEE. The length of the CDR3 is 14 residues. V was trimmed by 3 bases and J by 0 bases, leaving 10 bases between them. The CDR3 coding sequence is TGTGCCAGCAGCGAGGGGACTTCCTCCTACGAGCAGTACTTC. Residues: CASSEGTSSYEQYF.

A single count supports this clone. The genes are TRBV3-1 (or the pseudogene TRBV3-2) and TRBJ2-7, with a weak D call TRBD2 (6 bases). The germline V gene encodes CDR1 LGHDT and CDR2 YNNKEL (reference sequence). The CDR3 contains 13 residues. The V end was cut by 8 bases, the J end by 4 bases, with 15 bases between. The CDR3 sequence is CASRAAGNYEQYF. The CDR3 coding sequence is TGTGCCAGCCGGGCGGCGGGAAATTACGAGCAGTACTTC.

The chain is built from TRBV6-5 and TRBJ2-1, with TRBD2 matching 8 bases. The V gene's germline CDR1 is MNHEY and CDR2 SVGAGI. The V segment lost 2 bases and the J segment 6 bases; nucleotides outside the gene matches: 3. CDR3 length: 14 residues. CDR3 coding DNA: TGTGCCAGCAGTTACGCGGGGGGAGGCAATGAGCAGTTCTTC. This sequence encodes CASSYAGGGNEQFF.

The gene calls are TRBV9 and TRBJ2-7, with 8 bases identical to TRBD2. The CDR3 covers 15 residues. Germline V lookup: CDR1 SGDLS, CDR2 YYNGEE. V shed 0 bases, J shed 4 bases, and the junction held 6 bases outside the gene matches. The CDR3 spells CASSVVGTSMYEQYF. CDR3 DNA: TGTGCCAGCAGCGTAGTCGGGACTAGTATGTACGAGCAGTACTTC.

This clone was observed a few times. V is TRBV4-3 and J is TRBJ1-5; D not certain. The CDR3 spans 13 residues. Germline V lookup: CDR1 LGHNA, CDR2 YSLEER. V was shortened by 1 base and J by 5 bases, with 6 bases between the two germline ends. For the CDR3, the DNA is TGCGCCAGCAGCCAAGGCAGCGATCAGCCCCAGCATTTT. Its protein is CASSQGSDQPQHF.

The chain recombines TRBV6-5 with TRBJ1-5; 7 bases are shared with TRBD1. The J segment lost 6 bases and the V segment lost 7 bases, leaving 6 bases of the junction unmatched. This CDR3 has 13 residues. In germline, CDR1 is MNHEY, CDR2 SVGAGI. Written as DNA, the CDR3 is TGTGCCAGCAAGACAGGGATGGGTCAGCCCCAGCATTTT. Translating gives CASKTGMGQPQHF.

The count of this clone is one. This chain links TRBV24-1 with TRBJ1-4; D unresolved. Germline V lookup: CDR1 KGHDR, CDR2 SFDVKD. The CDR3 runs 14 residues. The V end lost 8 bases, the J end lost 10 bases, and 19 bases lay between the germline ends. CDR3 DNA: TGTGCCACCAATAGTACTGCCGTTGGAGGAAAACTGTTTTTT. Residues: CATNSTAVGGKLFF.

The V and J genes are TRBV5-8 and TRBJ1-5; 7 bases align to TRBD1. Germline assignment: CDR1 SGHTS and CDR2 YDEGEE. The J segment lost 11 bases and the V segment lost 2 bases, leaving 10 bases of the junction unmatched. CDR3 length equals 14 residues. The CDR3 reads CASSLYTGQKAQHF. The CDR3, as DNA: TGTGCCAGCAGCTTATATACGGGACAGAAGGCCCAGCATTTT.

The CDR3 loop reads CASNPTANNSPLHF. The CDR3 DNA follows: TGTGCCAGTAACCCGACAGCGAATAATTCACCCCTCCACTTT. The rearrangement links TRBV19 to TRBJ1-6; D possibly corresponds to TRBD1 (5 bases). V lost 7 bases and J 5 bases, leaving 12 bases between the germline ends. In germline, CDR1 is LNHDA, CDR2 SQIVND (reference sequence). The CDR3 consists of 14 residues.

The chain is built from TRBV10-3 and TRBJ2-1; D not resolved. This CDR3 region has 13 residues. Germline CDR1 reads ENHRY; CDR2 reads SYGVKD. CDR3 coding DNA: TGTGCATACGGTGGCGGATCGAGTAGTGAGCAGTTCTTC. This gives the protein CAYGGGSSSEQFF.

This chain joins TRBV4-2 and TRBJ2-5, with 7 bases lining up with TRBD1. CDR1 LGHNA and CDR2 YNFKEQ come from the germline V gene. V shed 3 bases, J shed 1 base, and the junction held 5 bases outside the gene matches. The CDR3 length is 15 residues. CDR3 amino acids: CASSQADRVQETQYF. CDR3 coding DNA: TGTGCCAGCAGCCAGGCAGACAGGGTCCAAGAGACCCAGTACTTC.

Comment on this clone: A read error may account for a junction end that differs from germline. The chain recombines TRBV12-3 or TRBV12-4 with TRBJ2-2, with no clear D. The CDR3 has 13 residues. The CDR3 reads CASSLRNSGELFF. The CDR3 nucleotides read TGTGCCAGCAGTTTACGGAACAGCGGGGAGCTGTTTTTT.

In DNA form, the CDR3 reads TGTGCCAGCAGTTTACGGACAGGGGCGAACACCGGGGAGCTGTTTTTT. Translation gives CASSLRTGANTGELFF. The V call is TRBV6-5, the J call TRBJ2-2; 9 bases fit TRBD1. The CDR3 has 16 amino acids. Germline CDR1 MNHEY, CDR2 SVGAGI. Trimming removed 4 bases from V and 0 bases from J; junction bases left unmatched: 3.

This clone was observed a handful of times. The V gene is TRBV30, the J gene TRBJ2-7, with 15 bases aligning to TRBD2. Germline V gives CDR1 GTSNPN, CDR2 SVGIG (reference sequence). The CDR3 is 18 residues long. V trimming: 3 bases; J trimming: 6 bases; junction bases outside the gene matches: 15. The CDR3 spells CAWSHQGGTSGRWGEQYF. Written as DNA, the CDR3 is TGTGCCTGGAGCCATCAAGGGGGGACTAGCGGGAGGTGGGGCGAGCAGTACTTC.

The table lists this clone with a count of one. The sample has other DNA sequences that encode this CDR3 too. The J gene is TRBJ1-5, the V gene TRBV12-3 or TRBV12-4; D remains ambiguous. The CDR3 sequence is 12 residues long. Trimming removed 3 bases at V and 7 bases at J, with 7 bases between. The CDR3: CASSFAGQPQHF. The DNA for the CDR3 is TGTGCCAGCAGTTTCGCAGGACAGCCCCAGCATTTT.

The rearrangement joins TRBV5-1 to TRBJ1-6; D remains ambiguous. The CDR3 consists of 16 residues. Trimming cost V 0 bases and J 0 bases, with 7 bases left between them. The germline gives CDR1 SGHRS, CDR2 YFSETQ. The CDR3 DNA reads as TGCGCCAGCAGCTTGGATGGGAGCTCCTATAATTCACCCCTCCACTTT. Its translation is CASSLDGSSYNSPLHF.

J is TRBJ1-2 and V is TRBV5-4, with TRBD1 matching over 8 bases. This CDR3 is built from 13 residues. Germline V gives CDR1 SGHNT, CDR2 YYREEE (reference sequence). J gave up 3 bases and V 3 bases, and 1 base lay outside the gene matches. The CDR3 protein is CASSWGQDYGYTF. The CDR3 region has the DNA TGTGCCAGCAGCTGGGGACAGGACTATGGCTACACCTTC.

J is TRBJ1-5 and V is TRBV19, with 10 nucleotides matching TRBD1. The V gene's germline CDR1 is LNHDA and CDR2 SQIVND (reference sequence). This CDR3 is 15 amino acids long. The junction had 8 bases not matched to a gene; V was cut back by 6 bases and J by 6 bases. The CDR3 is CASRGGQGIIQPQHF. CDR3 bases: TGTGCCAGTAGAGGGGGACAGGGGATAATTCAGCCCCAGCATTTT.

The sample holds a few counts of this clone. Relative to the germline gene, one junction end is altered; a read error may explain this. This chain connects TRBV6-1 to TRBJ1-3; D uncertain. Germline loops: CDR1 MNHNS, CDR2 SASEGT. The CDR3 sequence is 14 residues long. CDR3 DNA: TGTGCCAGCAGGGAAGGGAGCTCTGGAAACACCATATATTTT. It translates to CASREGSSGNTIYF.

CDR3 region: CASSPQGANYGYTF. CDR3 sequence (DNA): TGTGCCAGCAGTCCACAGGGGGCTAACTATGGCTACACCTTC. V gene TRBV6-5 combines with J gene TRBJ1-2; 8 nucleotides match TRBD1. Germline values: CDR1 MNHEY, CDR2 SVGAGI. The CDR3 runs to 14 residues. Trimming at V came to 5 bases and at J to 0 bases, leaving 2 bases not matched to a gene.

V and J are TRBV4-1 and TRBJ2-1; 9 bases map to TRBD2. The V segment lost 0 bases and the J segment 7 bases; nucleotides outside the gene matches: 7. The CDR3 extends over 16 amino acids. The germline CDR1 and CDR2 sequences are MGHRA and YSYEKL. In DNA, the CDR3 is TGCGCCAGCAGCCAAGATATAGCGGGAGCCCCTAATGAGCAGTTCTTC. Its protein product is CASSQDIAGAPNEQFF.

The chain carries TRBV28 and TRBJ2-5; the match to TRBD2 covers 11 bases. Trimming at V came to 2 bases and at J to 5 bases, leaving 10 bases not matched to a gene. Germline V CDR1 and CDR2: MDHEN, SYDVKM. The CDR3 extends over 17 amino acids. CDR3 sequence (DNA): TGTGCCAGCAGTTTACCCCTGGGGACTAGCGGCGGGGAGACCCAGTACTTC. Its protein is CASSLPLGTSGGETQYF.